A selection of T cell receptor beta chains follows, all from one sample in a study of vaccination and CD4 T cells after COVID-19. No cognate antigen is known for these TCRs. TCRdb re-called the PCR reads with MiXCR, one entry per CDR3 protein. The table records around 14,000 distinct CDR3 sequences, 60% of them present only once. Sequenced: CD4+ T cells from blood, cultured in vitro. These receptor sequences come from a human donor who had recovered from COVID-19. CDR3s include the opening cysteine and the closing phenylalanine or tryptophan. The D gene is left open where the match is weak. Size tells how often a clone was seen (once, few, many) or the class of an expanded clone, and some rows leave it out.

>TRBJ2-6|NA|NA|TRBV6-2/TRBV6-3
CASSPRGSGANVLTF
TGTGCCAGCAGTCCGCGGGGATCCGGGGCCAACGTCCTGACTTTC
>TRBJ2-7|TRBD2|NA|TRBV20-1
CSANERLAMYEQYF
TGCAGTGCCAATGAGAGACTAGCGATGTACGAGCAGTACTTC
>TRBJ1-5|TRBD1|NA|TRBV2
CASGGQLSNQPQHF
TGTGCCAGCGGGGGACAGCTTAGCAATCAGCCCCAGCATTTT
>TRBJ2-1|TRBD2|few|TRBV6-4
CASSDLAGGEYNEQFF
TGTGCCAGCAGTGATCTAGCGGGAGGGGAATACAATGAGCAGTTCTTC
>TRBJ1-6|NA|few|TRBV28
CASTLGRGRNSPLHF
TGTGCCAGCACTTTGGGCAGGGGAAGGAATTCACCCCTCCACTTT
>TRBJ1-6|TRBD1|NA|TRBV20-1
CSARGQRNSPLHF
TGCAGTGCTAGGGGACAGCGGAATTCACCCCTCCACTTT
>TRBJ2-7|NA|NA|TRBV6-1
CASSEAGNYEQYF
TGTGCCAGCAGTGAAGCAGGAAACTACGAGCAGTACTTC
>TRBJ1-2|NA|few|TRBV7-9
CASSFDSANYGYTF
TGTGCCAGCAGCTTTGACTCAGCGAACTATGGCTACACCTTC
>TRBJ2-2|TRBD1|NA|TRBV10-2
CAAGSQGAVNTGELFF
TGCGCCGCGGGATCCCAGGGGGCTGTGAACACCGGGGAGCTGTTTTTT
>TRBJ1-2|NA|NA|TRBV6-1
CATTRPNYGYTF
TGTGCCACCACCCGCCCTAACTATGGCTACACCTTC
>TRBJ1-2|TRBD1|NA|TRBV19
CASSLPGGYGYTF
TGTGCCAGTAGTCTACCAGGGGGCTATGGCTACACCTTC
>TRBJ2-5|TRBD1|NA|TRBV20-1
CSQQGTQETQYF
TGCAGTCAACAGGGGACCCAAGAGACCCAGTACTTC
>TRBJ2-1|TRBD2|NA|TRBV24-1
CATSDFGRTESGEQFF
TGTGCCACCAGTGATTTCGGGAGGACCGAATCGGGGGAGCAGTTCTTC
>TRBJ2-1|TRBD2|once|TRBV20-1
CSAATSGSVYNEQFF
TGCAGTGCCGCGACTAGCGGGAGCGTCTACAATGAGCAGTTCTTC
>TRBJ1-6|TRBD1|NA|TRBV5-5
CASSLDRGFNSPLHF
TGTGCCAGCAGCTTGGACAGGGGGTTTAATTCACCCCTCCACTTT
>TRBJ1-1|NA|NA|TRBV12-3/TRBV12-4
CASVRGIHTEAFF
TGTGCCAGCGTGCGGGGGATACACACTGAAGCTTTCTTT
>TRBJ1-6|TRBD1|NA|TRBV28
CASNLPRGILHF
TGTGCCAGCAATCTTCCCAGGGGGATCCTCCACTTT
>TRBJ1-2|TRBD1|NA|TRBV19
CASSVGTAYYGYTF
TGTGCCAGTAGCGTGGGGACAGCCTACTATGGCTACACCTTC
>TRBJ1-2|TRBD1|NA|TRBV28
CASSFGQGYGYTF
TGTGCCAGCAGTTTTGGACAGGGCTATGGCTACACCTTC
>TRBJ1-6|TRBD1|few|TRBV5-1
CASSAGQGAVSPLHF
TGCGCCAGCAGCGCCGGACAGGGGGCTGTTTCACCCCTCCACTTT
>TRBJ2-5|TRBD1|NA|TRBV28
CASSRDRAEETQYF
TGTGCCAGCAGCCGGGACAGGGCGGAGGAGACCCAGTACTTC